Each of the 25 T cell receptor beta chains below was sequenced from the same sample in a study of cytotoxic CD8 clonotypes in ibrutinib-treated CLL. The method was immunoSEQ multiplex PCR; TCRdb's version includes in-frame clones alone and lacks a portion of them. Seen here are fewer than 400,000 clones, around 66% observed once, and the top ten hold roughly 6.3%. Source: PBMCs, taken after 36 months of ibrutinib treatment. These receptors were taken from a human donor with chronic lymphocytic leukemia.

The rearrangement uses TRBV29-1 and TRBJ2-1; 11 bases match TRBD1. V gave up 4 bases and J gave up 2 bases; unmatched junction bases: 4. Per the germline V gene, CDR1 is SQVTM and CDR2 is ANQGSEA. This CDR3 contains 15 residues. This CDR3 is CSVAGTGGTYNEQFF. CDR3 coding DNA: TGCAGCGTTGCCGGGACAGGGGGAACCTACAATGAGCAGTTCTTC.

The sample holds a few counts of this clone. The chain recombines TRBV7-2 with TRBJ1-2, with a tentative D call TRBD1 (5 bases). CDR3 length: 14 residues. CDR1 is SGHTA, CDR2 FQGNSA, per germline. Trimming left V 1 base short and J 8 bases short, with 14 bases between. The CDR3 is CASSLGQGSWGYTF. For the CDR3, the DNA is TGTGCCAGCAGCTTAGGCCAGGGATCATGGGGCTACACCTTC. Full variable domain (missing parts from reference TRBV7-2 and TRBJ1-2): GAGVSQSPSNKVTEKGKDVELRCDPISGHTALYWYRQSLGQGLEFLIYFQGNSAPDKSGLPSDRFSAERTGGSVSTLTIQRTQQEDSAVYLCASSLGQGSWGYTFGSGTRLTVV.

The V gene is TRBV4-1, the J gene TRBJ1-5; 10 nucleotides line up with TRBD1. Germline assignment: CDR1 MGHRA and CDR2 YSYEKL. The CDR3 is made up of 15 amino acids. Germline trimming cut 3 bases from V and 4 bases from J; bases unmatched to any gene: 3. CDR3 nucleotide sequence: TGCGCCAGCAGCCACCGGGACAGGGGTAATCAGCCCCAGCATTTT. Its protein product is CASSHRDRGNQPQHF.

The chain is built from TRBV6-1 and TRBJ2-1; D not resolved. CDR1 MNHNS and CDR2 SASEGT come from the germline V gene. CDR3 length equals 13 residues. V lost 7 bases and J 2 bases, leaving 9 bases between the germline ends. The CDR3 here is CASIESPYNEQFF. CDR3 in DNA: TGTGCCAGCATTGAGTCCCCCTACAATGAGCAGTTCTTC.

This clone was counted between two and nine times. The genes are TRBV28 and TRBJ1-2; D may be TRBD1 (6 bases). The germline CDR1 and CDR2 sequences are MDHEN and SYDVKM. This CDR3 comprises 11 residues. V lost 8 bases, J lost 8 bases, and 12 bases lay in between. CDR3 sequence reads: CASWGARGYTF. CDR3 in DNA: TGTGCCAGCTGGGGGGCGCGAGGCTACACCTTC.

The rearrangement uses TRBV12-5 and TRBJ1-1, with D tentatively TRBD1 (6 bases). The CDR3 spans 16 residues. V lost 0 bases and J lost 3, with 14 bases in between. Germline CDR1 is LGHNT and CDR2 is FRNRAP. As DNA, the CDR3 is TGTGCTAGTGGTTTGGTAGGGGGGGGGCTGGACACTGAAGCTTTCTTT. Encoded protein: CASGLVGGGLDTEAFF. Together with reference TRBV12-5 and TRBJ1-1, the CDR3 gives the full variable domain: DARVTQTPRHKVTEMGQEVTMRCQPILGHNTVFWYRQTMMQGLELLAYFRNRAPLDDSGMPKDRFSAEMPDATLATLKIQPSEPRDSAVYFCASGLVGGGLDTEAFFGQGTRLTVV.

The table lists this clone with a few counts. The chain couples TRBV2 to TRBJ2-2; 7 positions agree with TRBD1. This CDR3 region has 14 residues. Germline V CDR1 and CDR2: SNHLY, FYNNEI. Trimming at V came to 7 bases and at J to 4 bases, leaving 6 bases not matched to a gene. CDR3 bases: TGTGCCAGCATAAGGGACAGAGTCACCGGGGAGCTGTTTTTT. Its protein product is CASIRDRVTGELFF.

The CDR3 loop is CASSQVFRGDEQFF. CDR3 bases: TGCGCCAGCAGCCAAGTTTTCAGGGGGGATGAGCAGTTCTTC. The chain employs TRBV4-1 and TRBJ2-1, with a weak D call TRBD1 (7 bases). Germline CDR1 MGHRA, CDR2 YSYEKL. This CDR3 is 14 amino acids long. Trimming left V 1 base short and J 8 bases short, with 12 bases between.

The CDR3 DNA follows: TGTGCCAGCTCACCAATGGGACAGGGCTACAATGAGCAGTTCTTC. Encoded protein: CASSPMGQGYNEQFF. This chain links TRBV18 with TRBJ2-1; 9 bases line up with TRBD1. This CDR3 has 15 residues. In germline, CDR1 is KGHSH, CDR2 LQKENI. Unmatched junction bases numbered 2, after V lost 2 bases and J lost 3 bases.

This clone occurred once. The V and J genes are TRBV11-2 and TRBJ2-3; 7 nucleotides align to TRBD1. CDR1 and CDR2 (germline): SGHAT, FQNNGV. J lost 4 bases, V lost 4 bases, and 8 bases had no gene match. The CDR3 is made up of 15 amino acids. CDR3: CASSSYRGRADTQYF. CDR3 coding DNA: TGTGCCAGCAGCTCCTACAGGGGTCGGGCAGATACGCAGTATTTT.

This clone was detected only a few times. The J gene is TRBJ2-7, the V gene TRBV4-1, with D possibly matching TRBD1 (5 bases). The germline V gene has CDR1 MGHRA and CDR2 YSYEKL. V was clipped by 0 bases and J by 4 bases, with 13 bases between them. This CDR3 comprises 15 residues. Written as DNA, the CDR3 is TGCGCCAGCAGCCAAGAACCGTACAGGCCTTACGAGCAGTACTTC. The encoded protein is CASSQEPYRPYEQYF.

The chain carries TRBV4-3 and TRBJ2-1; D not certain. Germline CDR1 is LGHNA and CDR2 is YSLEER. V was clipped by 0 bases and J by 0 bases, with 9 bases between them. This CDR3 has 16 amino acids. CDR3 DNA sequence: TGCGCCAGCAGCCAAGATAGGGCCCTCTCCTACAATGAGCAGTTCTTC. Translated, it gives CASSQDRALSYNEQFF.

The genes are TRBV9 and TRBJ1-3; D gene ambiguous. The CDR3 sequence is 15 residues long. Germline V gene data show CDR1 as SGDLS and CDR2 as YYNGEE. V dropped 0 bases and J dropped 0 bases, with 7 bases sitting between them. The CDR3 loop is CASSVVPDSGNTIYF. CDR3 nucleotide sequence: TGTGCCAGCAGCGTAGTCCCGGACTCTGGAAACACCATATATTTT.

V is TRBV5-1 and J is TRBJ2-1; 7 bases match TRBD2. The V gene's germline CDR1 is SGHRS and CDR2 YFSETQ. The CDR3 has 16 amino acids. The J segment lost 2 bases and the V segment lost 6 bases, leaving 11 bases of the junction unmatched. CDR3 region: CASTTWPAGAYNEQFF. CDR3 in DNA: TGCGCCAGCACGACCTGGCCCGCGGGAGCCTACAATGAGCAGTTCTTC.

This clone came up a few times. The chain links TRBV18 to TRBJ2-7, with D perhaps TRBD1 (6 bases). This CDR3 spans 12 amino acids. Germline assignment: CDR1 KGHSH and CDR2 LQKENI. V was pared by 6 bases and J by 5 bases, with 11 bases between. The CDR3, as DNA: TGTGCCAGCTCCCCTGCAGGGGACGAGCAGTACTTC. Its protein is CASSPAGDEQYF. The complete variable domain, with remaining parts taken from reference TRBV18 and TRBJ2-7, reads NAGVMQNPRHLVRRRGQEARLRCSPMKGHSHVYWYRQLPEEGLKFMVYLQKENIIDESGMPKERFSAEFPKEGPSILRIQQVVRGDSAAYFCASSPAGDEQYFGPGTRLTVT.

There are a few counts of this clone. The V call is TRBV6-5, the J call TRBJ1-2; a possible D gene is TRBD1 (5 bases). This CDR3 is built from 13 residues. The ends were cut back, 2 bases at V and 8 bases at J, with 12 bases in the middle. The germline CDR1 and CDR2 sequences are MNHEY and SVGAGI. The CDR3 nucleotides read TGTGCCAGCAGTTACCCGGCAGGGAGGGGCTACACCTTC. The encoded protein is CASSYPAGRGYTF.

The V gene is TRBV9, the J gene TRBJ2-3; a weak D match, TRBD2 (6 bases). CDR1 and CDR2 from the germline V gene are SGDLS and YYNGEE. This CDR3 contains 13 residues. V was clipped by 0 bases and J by 13 bases, with 15 bases between them. The CDR3 DNA is TGTGCCAGCAGCGTAGAATCGGGACTGCACAAGTATTTT. This codes for CASSVESGLHKYF. The full variable domain, with the rest looked up from reference TRBV9 and TRBJ2-3, is DSGVTQTPKHLITATGQRVTLRCSPRSGDLSVYWYQQSLDQGLQFLIQYYNGEERAKGNILERFSAQQFPDLHSELNLSSLELGDSALYFCASSVESGLHKYFGPGTRLTVL.

The chain combines TRBV7-9 with TRBJ2-1, with 7 bases fitting TRBD2. With 3 bases clipped from V and 9 bases from J, the junction kept 8 bases outside the gene matches. Germline V gene lookup returns CDR1 SEHNR and CDR2 FQNEAQ (reference sequence). The CDR3 has 14 residues. In nucleotides, the CDR3 is TGTGCCAGCAGCTTTCGACTAGCTAAGGGTGAGCAGTTCTTC. Amino acid sequence: CASSFRLAKGEQFF.

The chain recombines TRBV7-3 with TRBJ2-2, with 9 bases aligning to TRBD1. Germline CDR1 is SGHTA and CDR2 is FQGTGA. The CDR3 has 17 residues. The junction had 5 bases not matched to a gene; V was cut back by 0 bases and J by 3 bases. CDR3 DNA sequence: TGTGCCAGCAGCTTAACTACAGGGGGCACCTACACCGGGGAGCTGTTTTTT. This encodes CASSLTTGGTYTGELFF.

This clone was found a few times. V usage is TRBV4-2 and J usage is TRBJ1-6; a weak D match, TRBD1 (6 bases). The CDR3 runs 14 residues. V was trimmed by 4 bases and J by 5 bases, leaving 9 bases between them. Germline CDR1 is LGHNA and CDR2 is YNFKEQ. The CDR3: CASSPWTDNSPLHF. CDR3 in DNA: TGTGCCAGCAGCCCCTGGACAGATAATTCACCCCTCCACTTT.

This clone was detected once. The chain couples TRBV6-5 to TRBJ2-5, with 7 positions matching TRBD1. The germline V gene has CDR1 MNHEY and CDR2 SVGAGI. The length of the CDR3 is 14 residues. Trimming removed 0 bases from V and 5 bases from J; junction bases left unmatched: 3. As DNA, the CDR3 is TGTGCCAGCAGTTACTCGACAGGGTTGGAGACCCAGTACTTC. It codes for CASSYSTGLETQYF.

V and J are TRBV5-5 and TRBJ2-1; 12 nucleotides line up with TRBD2. Germline CDR1 and CDR2: SGHKS and YYEKEE (reference sequence). Unmatched junction bases numbered 11, after V lost 4 bases and J lost 6 bases. There are 17 residues in the CDR3. CDR3 nucleotides: TGTGCCAGCAGCCCGTTTGCTAGCGGGGGGGCCGGCAATGAGCAGTTCTTC. It translates to CASSPFASGGAGNEQFF.

V is TRBV11-2 and J is TRBJ2-7; no clear D gene. Germline V lookup: CDR1 SGHAT, CDR2 FQNNGV. V lost 2 bases and J 6 bases, leaving 8 bases between the germline ends. This CDR3 has 12 residues. CDR3 DNA: TGTGCCAGCAGCTTATCGCAGCTCGAGCAGTACTTC. Protein: CASSLSQLEQYF.

Regarding this clone: The same CDR3 arises from other DNA sequences in this sample as well. The CDR3 coding sequence is TGTGCCAGCAGTGAAGCTCGGGGGAACACTGAAGCTTTCTTT. This translates into CASSEARGNTEAFF. The chain links TRBV6-1 to TRBJ1-1; unclear D gene. The germline V and J ends were trimmed by 0 bases and 1 base, with 6 bases remaining between them. Germline V gene sequence: CDR1 MNHNS, CDR2 SASEGT. This CDR3 is 14 amino acids long.

This rearrangement joins TRBV12-1 to TRBJ2-4; the DNA was not used to check the table's D call, TRBD1. TRBV12-1 is tagged as a pseudogene. The CDR3 spans 15 residues. The CDR3 sequence is CASSPWAPAKNIQYF. For the CDR3, the DNA is TGTGCCAGCAGCCCTTGGGCGCCCGCCAAAAACATTCAGTACTTC.